One and the same sample provided the 3 T cell receptor beta chains below, sequenced in a study of T cell responses to AZD1222 COVID-19 vaccine. Assay: immunoSEQ multiplex PCR; the TCRdb copy retains only in-frame clones and omits some. The repertoire holds under 150,000 clones, around 90% seen once, with around 2.8% in the top ten. This material consisted of peripheral blood, taken on day 0 of MenACWY control vaccination. Receptors originate from an adult in good health.

The rearrangement joins TRBV2 to TRBJ1-5; no clear D. This CDR3 has 14 amino acids. Germline lookup yields CDR1 SNHLY and CDR2 FYNNEI. With 11 bases removed from V and 1 base from J, the gap between germline ends came to 15 bases. In nucleotides, the CDR3 is TGTGCCGCCACGGTGCGGGGAAGCAATCAGCCCCAGCATTTT. The encoded protein is CAATVRGSNQPQHF.

This chain connects TRBV10-2 to TRBJ2-3; 7 bases are a match to TRBD1. Germline lookup yields CDR1 WSHSY and CDR2 SAAADI. The CDR3 sequence is 13 residues long. The junction had 5 bases not matched to a gene; V was cut back by 7 bases and J by 4 bases. The CDR3 spells CASKGAGADTQYF. Written as DNA, the CDR3 is TGCGCCAGCAAGGGGGCAGGGGCAGATACGCAGTATTTT.

The chain employs TRBV5-4 and TRBJ1-3; TRBD1 matches 7 bases. The CDR3 is made up of 16 amino acids. Germline V lookup: CDR1 SGHNT, CDR2 YYREEE (reference sequence). J gave up 0 bases and V 4 bases, and 7 bases lay outside the gene matches. CDR3 in DNA: TGTGCCAGCAGCGTCGACAGGGAACTCTCTGGAAACACCATATATTTT. This sequence encodes CASSVDRELSGNTIYF.